This TCR beta chain was retrieved from a study of blood T cell repertoires in COVID-19. Study information: Some COVID-19 samples were acute and others convalescent; all came from the United States, Italy and Spain.

J lost 2 bases, V lost 6 bases, and 10 bases had no gene match. The CDR3 is 15 amino acids. Germline CDR1 is SNHLY and CDR2 is FYNNEI. This clone has only one observation. TCRdb keeps only in-frame clones here, not all; method: immunoSEQ multiplex PCR. Of approximately 400,000 clones in the sample, 90% to 95% were seen once. The chain has TRBV2 and TRBJ2-7, with TRBD1 matching over 7 bases. Source material: PBMCs or T cells enriched from blood (not recorded which). The sequence was obtained from a woman aged 40-49 years who had been exposed to COVID-19. This chain's CDR3 is CASRSPGQTTYEQYF. The CDR3 DNA sequence: TGTGCCAGCAGGTCCCCGGGACAGACCACCTACGAGCAGTACTTC.